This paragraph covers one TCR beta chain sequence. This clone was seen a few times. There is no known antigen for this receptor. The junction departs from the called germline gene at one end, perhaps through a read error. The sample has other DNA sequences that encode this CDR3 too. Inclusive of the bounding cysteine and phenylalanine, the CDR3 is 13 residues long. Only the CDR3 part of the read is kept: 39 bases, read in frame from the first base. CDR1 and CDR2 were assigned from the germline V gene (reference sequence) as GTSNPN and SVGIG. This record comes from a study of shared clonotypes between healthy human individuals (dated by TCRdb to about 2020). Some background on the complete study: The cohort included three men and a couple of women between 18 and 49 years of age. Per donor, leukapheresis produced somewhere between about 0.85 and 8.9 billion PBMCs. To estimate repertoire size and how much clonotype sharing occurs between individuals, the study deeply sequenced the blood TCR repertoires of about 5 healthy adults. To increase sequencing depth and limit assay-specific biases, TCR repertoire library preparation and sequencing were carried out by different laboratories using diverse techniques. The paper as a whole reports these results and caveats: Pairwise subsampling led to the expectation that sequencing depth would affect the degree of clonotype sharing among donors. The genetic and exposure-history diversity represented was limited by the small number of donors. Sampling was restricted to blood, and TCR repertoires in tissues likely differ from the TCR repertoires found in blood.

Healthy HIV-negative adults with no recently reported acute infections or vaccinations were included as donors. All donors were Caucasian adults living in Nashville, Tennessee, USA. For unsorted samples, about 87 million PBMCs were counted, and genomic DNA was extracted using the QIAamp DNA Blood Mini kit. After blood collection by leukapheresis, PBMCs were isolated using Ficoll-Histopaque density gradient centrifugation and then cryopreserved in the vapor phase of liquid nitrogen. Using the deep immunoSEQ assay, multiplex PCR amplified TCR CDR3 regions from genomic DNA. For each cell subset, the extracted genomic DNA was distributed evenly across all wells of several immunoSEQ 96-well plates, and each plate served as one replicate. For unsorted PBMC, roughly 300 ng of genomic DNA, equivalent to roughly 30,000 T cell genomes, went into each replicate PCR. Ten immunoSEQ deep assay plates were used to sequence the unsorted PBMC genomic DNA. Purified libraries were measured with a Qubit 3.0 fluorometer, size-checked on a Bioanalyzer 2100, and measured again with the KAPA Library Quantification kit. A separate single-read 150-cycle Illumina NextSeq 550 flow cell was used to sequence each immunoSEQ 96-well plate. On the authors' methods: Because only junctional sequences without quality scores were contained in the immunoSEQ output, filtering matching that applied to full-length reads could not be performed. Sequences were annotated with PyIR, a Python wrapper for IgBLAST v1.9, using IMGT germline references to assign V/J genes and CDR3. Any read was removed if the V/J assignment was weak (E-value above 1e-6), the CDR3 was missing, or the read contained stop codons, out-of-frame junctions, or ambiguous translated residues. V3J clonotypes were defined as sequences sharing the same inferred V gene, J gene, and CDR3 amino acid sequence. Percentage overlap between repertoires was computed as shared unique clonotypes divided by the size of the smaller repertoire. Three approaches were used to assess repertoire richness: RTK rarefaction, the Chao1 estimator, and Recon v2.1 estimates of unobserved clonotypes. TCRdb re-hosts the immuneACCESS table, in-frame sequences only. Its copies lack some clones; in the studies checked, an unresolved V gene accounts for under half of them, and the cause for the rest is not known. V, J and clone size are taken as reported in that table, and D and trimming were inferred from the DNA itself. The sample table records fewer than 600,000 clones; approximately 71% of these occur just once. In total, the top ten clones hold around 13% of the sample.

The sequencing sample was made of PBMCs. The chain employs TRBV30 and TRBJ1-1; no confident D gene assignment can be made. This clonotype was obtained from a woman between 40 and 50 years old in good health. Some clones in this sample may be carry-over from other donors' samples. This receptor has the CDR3 CAWSVGRNTGAFF. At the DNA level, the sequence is TGTGCCTGGAGTGTTGGGAGGAACACTGGAGCTTTCTTT.